The 26 T cell receptor beta chains in this list originate from one sample, sequenced in a study of blood T cells in healthy people across ages. A second PCR of 7 to 11 cycles used a sample-barcoded 5' primer and a J-beta primer mix. TCRdb reprocessed the 5' RACE reads via MiXCR and lists one record per CDR3 protein. This sample has fewer than 2 million distinct CDR3 sequences, with 30% to 40% found just once. The sample taken for sequencing was blood. These receptor sequences come from a human donor in good health.

The V call is TRBV12-3 or TRBV12-4, the J call TRBJ1-2; D is uncertain. The CDR3 extends over 13 amino acids. V lost 2 bases to trimming and J lost 6 bases, with 10 bases between them. The chain's CDR3 is CASSLISTHGYTF. The CDR3 DNA sequence: TGTGCCAGCAGTTTAATTTCGACTCATGGCTACACCTTC.

J is TRBJ1-1 and V is TRBV5-1; no definite D call. This CDR3 contains 14 residues. Germline V CDR1 and CDR2: SGHRS, YFSETQ. V was shortened by 1 base and J by 4 bases, with 11 bases between the two germline ends. CDR3 in amino acids: CASSLTATGTEAFF. The CDR3 DNA reads TGCGCCAGCAGCTTGACAGCGACGGGCACTGAAGCTTTCTTT. The full variable domain, completed using reference TRBV5-1 and TRBJ1-1, is KAGVTQTPRYLIKTRGQQVTLSCSPISGHRSVSWYQQTPGQGLQFLFEYFSETQRNKGNFPGRFSGRQFSNSRSEMNVSTLELGDSALYLCASSLTATGTEAFFGQGTRLTVV.

J is TRBJ1-2 and V is TRBV27; 7 bases align to TRBD1. Trimming took 8 bases from V and 8 from J; bases not matched to a gene: 8. The CDR3 length is 12 residues. Germline CDR1 MNHEY, CDR2 SMNVEV (reference sequence). The CDR3 nucleotides are TGTGCCAGCCTAACAGGGGATCGGGGCTACACCTTC. Its translation is CASLTGDRGYTF.

The sample holds a few counts of this clonotype. The genes are TRBV7-2 and TRBJ2-1; 9 nucleotides match TRBD1. Germline V gene sequence: CDR1 SGHTA, CDR2 FQGNSA. Trimming cost V 1 base and J 12 bases; bases outside gene matches: 13. The CDR3 covers 16 residues. The CDR3 reads CASSLEPQGDRVPQFF. The CDR3 nucleotides read TGTGCCAGCAGCTTAGAACCCCAAGGGGACAGGGTTCCGCAGTTCTTC.

The rearrangement uses TRBV5-5 and TRBJ2-1, with D uncertain. The V end was cut by 2 bases, the J end by 10 bases, with 7 bases between. Germline CDR1 reads SGHKS; CDR2 reads YYEKEE (reference sequence). This CDR3 has 11 residues. Written as DNA, the CDR3 is TGTGCCAGCAGCTTTCTGGAAGAGCAGTTCTTC. This gives the protein CASSFLEEQFF.

This clonotype was seen only once. The V gene is TRBV9, the J gene TRBJ2-1; 8 nucleotides align to TRBD2. Germline V gene data show CDR1 as SGDLS and CDR2 as YYNGEE. The length of the CDR3 is 16 residues. The V segment lost 0 bases and the J segment 7 bases; nucleotides outside the gene matches: 9. The CDR3 reads CASSVVSGGVQNEQFF. CDR3 DNA: TGTGCCAGCAGCGTAGTAAGCGGGGGAGTACAAAATGAGCAGTTCTTC.

This clonotype has more than one count but fewer than ten. The chain uses TRBV4-3 and TRBJ1-2; a possible D gene is TRBD1 (5 bases). V shed 0 bases and J shed 4 bases, with 15 bases lying between them. In germline, CDR1 is LGHNA, CDR2 YSLEER. This CDR3 is built from 16 residues. CDR3 in DNA: TGCGCCAGCAGCCAAGATTGGCGGACACCAGTCTATGGCTACACCTTC. This codes for CASSQDWRTPVYGYTF.

The chain combines TRBV7-9 with TRBJ1-1; D is unresolved. Trimming removed 5 bases from V and 7 bases from J, with 11 bases in between. CDR1 SEHNR and CDR2 FQNEAQ come from the germline V gene (reference sequence). This CDR3 has 12 residues. The chain's CDR3 is CASSHQGSEAFF. The CDR3 nucleotides are TGTGCCAGCAGCCACCAAGGCAGTGAAGCTTTCTTT. The full variable domain, its missing parts supplied by reference TRBV7-9 and TRBJ1-1, is DTGVSQNPRHKITKRGQNVTFRCDPISEHNRLYWYRQTLGQGPEFLTYFQNEAQLEKSRLLSDRFSAERPKGSFSTLEIQRTEQGDSAMYLCASSHQGSEAFFGQGTRLTVV.

The V gene is TRBV24-1, the J gene TRBJ1-1; D is unclear. The V gene's germline CDR1 is KGHDR and CDR2 SFDVKD. V was cut by 5 bases and J by 0 bases, with 3 bases left in between. The CDR3 runs 12 residues. CDR3 in DNA: TGTGCCACCAGTGGGGTGAACACTGAAGCTTTCTTT. Protein sequence: CATSGVNTEAFF.

The CDR3 loop is CASSARDGGNIQYF. The CDR3 nucleotides are TGTGCCAGCAGCGCCCGGGACGGAGGAAACATTCAGTACTTC. The chain joins TRBV28 to TRBJ2-4; either TRBD1 or TRBD2 may supply D (5 bases each). The CDR3 loop spans 14 amino acids. The germline V gene encodes CDR1 MDHEN and CDR2 SYDVKM. Trimming stripped 6 bases from V and 6 bases from J, with 15 bases between. Looking up the rest from reference TRBV28 and TRBJ2-4 gives the full variable domain: DVKVTQSSRYLVKRTGEKVFLECVQDMDHENMFWYRQDPGLGLRLIYFSYDVKMKEKGDIPEGYSVSREKKERFSLILESASTNQTSMYLCASSARDGGNIQYFGAGTRLSVL.

The chain joins TRBV5-1 to TRBJ1-2; tentatively, D is TRBD1 (6 bases). V was cut by 4 bases and J by 4 bases, with 14 bases left in between. CDR1 and CDR2 from the germline V gene are SGHRS and YFSETQ. The CDR3 is 14 residues long. The CDR3 sequence is CASSPWTESYGYTF. CDR3 sequence (DNA): TGCGCCAGCAGCCCCTGGACAGAGTCCTATGGCTACACCTTC.

The chain recombines TRBV7-9 with TRBJ2-1, with 7 bases matching TRBD2. The CDR3 extends over 17 amino acids. The germline V gene encodes CDR1 SEHNR and CDR2 FQNEAQ (reference sequence). V lost 0 bases to trimming and J lost 1 base; unmatched junction nucleotides: 6. The DNA of the CDR3 is TGTGCCAGCAGCTTAGCGCGAATGGGGGGGTCCTACAATGAGCAGTTCTTC. Its protein product is CASSLARMGGSYNEQFF.

A note on this clonotype: Compared with germline, one end of the junction differs, possibly owing to a read error. The rearrangement joins TRBV6-2 or TRBV6-3 to TRBJ2-1, with D possibly being TRBD2 (6 bases). CDR3 length: 17 residues. Germline values: CDR1 MNHEY, CDR2 SVGEGT. CDR3 sequence: CASSYSSVGGDYNKQFF. The CDR3 nucleotides are TGTGCCAGCAGTTACTCATCCGTCGGGGGAGACTACAATAAGCAGTTCTTC.

Turning to this clonotype: An end of the junction differs from the germline gene, which may be a read error. The chain joins TRBV7-7 to TRBJ2-1; 14 nucleotides agree with TRBD2. Germline V gene lookup returns CDR1 SSHAT and CDR2 FNYEAQ (reference sequence). The CDR3 is made up of 15 amino acids. The CDR3 bases are TGTGCTAGCAGCCCGGGACTAGCGGGGGCCAATGGGCAGTTCTTC. Amino acids: CASSPGLAGANGQFF. Variable domain in full (rest from reference TRBV7-7 and TRBJ2-1): GAGVSQSPRYKVTKRGQDVTLRCDPISSHATLYWYQQALGQGPEFLTYFNYEAQPDKSGLPSDRFSAERPEGSISTLTIQRTEQRDSAMYRCASSPGLAGANGQFFGPGTRLTVL.

This chain connects TRBV5-1 to TRBJ1-2; the match to TRBD1 covers 12 bases. V lost 4 bases and J lost 6; bases outside the gene matches: 10. Germline V lookup: CDR1 SGHRS, CDR2 YFSETQ. There are 16 residues in the CDR3. The CDR3, as DNA: TGCGCCAGCAGCCCCCAGGGACAGGGGGCTGGGGATGGCTACACCTTC. Its translation is CASSPQGQGAGDGYTF.

Comments on this clonotype: Relative to the germline gene, one junction end is altered; a read error may explain this. V usage is TRBV5-1 and J usage is TRBJ2-1; D is perhaps TRBD1 (7 bases). The CDR3 has 13 residues. CDR1 SGHRS and CDR2 YFSETQ come from the germline V gene. The DNA for the CDR3 is TGCGCCAGCAGCTTGGGGACAGGTCGGGAGCGGTTCTTC. Translating gives CASSLGTGRERFF.

The gene calls are TRBV24-1 and TRBJ2-5; 8 bases fit TRBD1. Germline assignment: CDR1 KGHDR and CDR2 SFDVKD. Trimming at V came to 4 bases and at J to 6 bases, leaving 9 bases not matched to a gene. The CDR3 covers 15 residues. The CDR3 loop is CATSDPRGLGKTQYF. The CDR3 bases are TGTGCCACCAGTGACCCCAGGGGGCTCGGGAAGACCCAGTACTTC.

Ten or more counts support this clonotype. This rearrangement joins TRBV7-2 to TRBJ2-6; no reliable D call. The CDR3 is made up of 15 amino acids. Germline values: CDR1 SGHTA, CDR2 FQGNSA. The ends were cut back, 3 bases at V and 10 bases at J, with 16 bases in the middle. The CDR3 sequence: CASSFGGATLNVLTF. CDR3 coding DNA: TGTGCCAGCAGCTTTGGCGGAGCAACTTTGAACGTCCTGACTTTC.

The chain's CDR3 is CASSLGGPKPQHF. CDR3 in DNA: TGTGCCAGCAGTTTGGGGGGTCCGAAGCCCCAGCATTTT. The chain employs TRBV12-3 or TRBV12-4 and TRBJ1-5; D may be TRBD1 (5 bases). Trimming left V 3 bases short and J 8 bases short, with 11 bases between. This CDR3 is 13 amino acids long.

This clonotype has just a few counts. The gene calls are TRBV27 and TRBJ2-3, with 7 bases aligning to TRBD2. J gave up 8 bases and V 0 bases, and 5 bases lay outside the gene matches. The CDR3 is 14 amino acids. Germline assignment: CDR1 MNHEY and CDR2 SMNVEV (reference sequence). The chain's CDR3 is CASSLSGGYATQYF. The CDR3, as DNA: TGTGCCAGCAGTTTATCGGGGGGGTATGCTACGCAGTATTTT.

The chain carries TRBV20-1 and TRBJ2-7; 7 bases map to TRBD2. This CDR3 is built from 13 residues. Germline trimming cut 6 bases from V and 5 bases from J; bases unmatched to any gene: 10. CDR1 is DFQATT and CDR2 is SNEGSKA in the germline V gene (reference sequence). The CDR3 coding sequence is TGCAGTGCCCAACGGGGAGGGTTGCACGAGCAGTACTTC. This codes for CSAQRGGLHEQYF.

As for this clonotype: A much larger clone differs by one base, so this may be a read error. The chain employs TRBV7-2 and TRBJ1-2; no definite D call. Trimming removed 3 bases from V and 4 bases from J, with 9 bases in between. The CDR3 extends over 13 amino acids. Germline-derived CDR1 and CDR2 are SGHTA and FQGNSA. CDR3 loop: CASSFDTVYGYTF. CDR3 nucleotides: TGTGCCAGCAGCTTCGACACAGTCTATGGCTACACCTTC.

With regard to this clonotype: Germline is not matched at one junction end, which may reflect a read error. This rearrangement joins TRBV29-1 to TRBJ2-1; TRBD2 matches 11 bases. CDR1 is SQVTM and CDR2 is ANQGSEA in the germline V gene. This CDR3 is built from 13 residues. CDR3 DNA: TGCAGCGCCGGGACTAGCGGCGTCAATGAGCCGTTCTTC. This sequence encodes CSAGTSGVNEPFF.

In its sample, this clonotype was seen a few times. The chain links TRBV6-1 to TRBJ1-4; D might be TRBD1 (5 bases). Germline assignment: CDR1 MNHNS and CDR2 SASEGT. CDR3 length equals 15 residues. V lost 4 bases to trimming and J lost 5 bases, with 14 bases between them. Here the CDR3 reads CASSANRNPNEKLFF. In nucleotides, the CDR3 is TGTGCCAGCAGTGCAAACAGGAACCCAAATGAAAAACTGTTTTTT.

Concerning this clonotype itself: One end of the junction fails to match germline, which may point to a read error. J is TRBJ2-3 and V is TRBV7-3; 8 bases are shared with TRBD2. The CDR3 is made up of 14 amino acids. Germline CDR1 and CDR2: SGHTA and FQGTGA. The CDR3 region is CACSSGGPTDTQYF. The CDR3 DNA reads as TGTGCCTGCAGCAGCGGGGGCCCCACAGATACGCAGTATTTT.

The genes are TRBV27 and TRBJ2-7, with 7 bases fitting TRBD2. The CDR3 contains 15 residues. The J segment lost 3 bases and the V segment lost 2 bases, leaving 7 bases of the junction unmatched. Germline V CDR1 and CDR2: MNHEY, SMNVEV (reference sequence). For the CDR3, the DNA is TGTGCCAGCAGTTTAAGCGGGGTTTATTTCTACGAGCAGTACTTC. It yields the protein CASSLSGVYFYEQYF.